The 28 T cell receptor beta chains in this list originate from one sample, sequenced in a study of STAT3 mutations in large granular lymphocyte leukemia. Study results and limitations: At least one immunodominant TCR beta clonotype appeared in every T-cell large granular lymphocyte leukemia patient.

The antigens for these receptors are not known. TCRdb keeps only in-frame clones here, not all; method: immunoSEQ multiplex PCR. Found here are approximately 25,000 clones, 94% of them singletons; the top ten hold roughly 6.5%. The sequencing input was peripheral blood mononuclear cells. The source of these receptors is a man between 40 and 49 years old with T-cell large granular lymphocyte leukemia. Some clones in this sample may be carry-over from other donors' samples.

The gene calls are TRBV5-5 and TRBJ1-1, with TRBD1 identical over 7 bases. The germline CDR1 and CDR2 sequences are SGHKS and YYEKEE (reference sequence). The CDR3 has 15 amino acids. V shed 3 bases, J shed 8 bases, and the junction held 13 bases outside the gene matches. In nucleotides, the CDR3 is TGTGCCAGCAGCTCTGGAGAGGACAGGTTTACCGAAGCTTTCTTT. Protein product: CASSSGEDRFTEAFF.

The chain is built from TRBV5-4 and TRBJ2-3; D is unclear. Trimming cost V 6 bases and J 0 bases, with 11 bases left between them. CDR3 length: 14 amino acids. The germline gives CDR1 SGHNT, CDR2 YYREEE (reference sequence). As DNA, the CDR3 is TGTGCCAGCATCCCTGACCTGAGCACAGATACGCAGTATTTT. Translation gives CASIPDLSTDTQYF.

The chain joins TRBV5-1 to TRBJ1-4, with D tentatively TRBD1 (5 bases). Germline loops: CDR1 SGHRS, CDR2 YFSETQ. V shed 1 base and J shed 4 bases, with 14 bases lying between them. The CDR3 covers 16 residues. CDR3 loop: CASSLSGGIGNEKLFF. In DNA, the CDR3 is TGCGCCAGCAGCTTGAGTGGGGGGATCGGTAATGAAAAACTGTTTTTT.

The table lists this clone with a count of one. This rearrangement joins TRBV7-9 to TRBJ1-2; D ambiguous. CDR1 SEHNR and CDR2 FQNEAQ come from the germline V gene (reference sequence). The CDR3 runs to 12 residues. The V gene lost 4 bases and the J gene lost 5 bases, with 8 bases spanning the gap. The CDR3 loop reads CASSSGDYGYTF. The CDR3 nucleotides read TGTGCCAGCAGCTCGGGAGATTATGGCTACACCTTC.

The CDR3 bases are TGTGCCAGTAGTATAGAGTTTGTCACCGTGGGCTACGAGCAGTACTTC. It specifies CASSIEFVTVGYEQYF. The rearrangement joins TRBV19 to TRBJ2-7; no reliable D call. Germline lookup yields CDR1 LNHDA and CDR2 SQIVND (reference sequence). V was clipped by 0 bases and J by 3 bases, with 15 bases between them. This CDR3 contains 16 residues.

The rearrangement links TRBV28 to TRBJ1-1; D unresolved. Germline V gene sequence: CDR1 MDHEN, CDR2 SYDVKM. Deletions cut 3 bases from V and 6 bases from J, with 14 bases between. The CDR3 is 14 residues long. The CDR3 loop reads CASSFPSVKAEAFF. The CDR3 DNA reads TGTGCCAGCAGTTTCCCCTCAGTAAAGGCTGAAGCTTTCTTT.

The J gene is TRBJ2-3, the V gene TRBV5-4; TRBD2 is a possible D gene (6 bases). V lost 10 bases, J lost 3 bases, and 6 bases lay in between. Looked up from germline, CDR1 is SGHNT and CDR2 is YYREEE (reference sequence). The CDR3 extends over 10 amino acids. The CDR3 loop is CAAGTDTQYF. CDR3 DNA sequence: TGTGCCGCGGGAACAGATACGCAGTATTTT.

The chain links TRBV20-1 to TRBJ2-7; D call uncertain. Trimming took 3 bases from V and 2 from J, leaving 2 bases between them. The CDR3 totals 10 residues. Germline-derived CDR1 and CDR2 are DFQATT and SNEGSKA (reference sequence). Here the CDR3 DNA reads TGCAGTGCTAGCCCCTACGAGCAGTACTTC. Amino acids: CSASPYEQYF.

The rearrangement links TRBV5-1 to TRBJ2-5; D unclear. V was shortened by 1 base and J by 4 bases, with 8 bases between the two germline ends. The CDR3 extends over 13 amino acids. Germline-derived CDR1 and CDR2 are SGHRS and YFSETQ. The CDR3 loop is CASSLIDRETQYF. The CDR3 DNA reads TGCGCCAGCAGCTTGATAGACCGAGAGACCCAGTACTTC.

The chain combines TRBV4-2 with TRBJ1-2; D remains ambiguous. CDR1 LGHNA and CDR2 YNFKEQ come from the germline V gene. The CDR3 consists of 14 residues. Trimming shortened V by 0 bases and J by 5 bases, and 10 bases separated the two germline ends. CDR3 in amino acids: CASSQDGQPYGYTF. The CDR3 DNA is TGTGCCAGCAGCCAAGACGGGCAGCCTTATGGCTACACCTTC.

The chain is built from TRBV6-6 and TRBJ1-1; 7 bases line up with TRBD1. The junction had 4 bases not matched to a gene; V was cut back by 7 bases and J by 5 bases. The CDR3 spans 12 residues. Germline V gene sequence: CDR1 MNHNY, CDR2 SVGAGI (reference sequence). The CDR3 sequence: CASIKQGTEAFF. CDR3 sequence (DNA): TGTGCCAGCATCAAACAGGGGACTGAAGCTTTCTTT.

V and J are TRBV6-5 and TRBJ1-4; D perhaps matches TRBD1 (6 bases). The CDR3 is made up of 15 amino acids. V lost 6 bases, J lost 1 base, and 12 bases lay in between. CDR1 MNHEY and CDR2 SVGAGI come from the germline V gene. The CDR3 sequence: CASSSSGETNEKLFF. The CDR3 DNA follows: TGTGCCAGCAGCAGTTCAGGGGAAACTAATGAAAAACTGTTTTTT.

This chain links TRBV29-1 with TRBJ1-1, with 10 bases identical to TRBD1. Germline-derived CDR1 and CDR2 are SQVTM and ANQGSEA. J lost 4 bases, V lost 3 bases, and 5 bases had no gene match. CDR3 size: 14 residues. As DNA, the CDR3 is TGCAGCGTTGATTTGGACAGGGGGATCACTGAAGCTTTCTTT. This encodes CSVDLDRGITEAFF.

V gene TRBV29-1 combines with J gene TRBJ2-6, with 9 bases lining up with TRBD1. The CDR3 sequence is 18 residues long. The germline gives CDR1 SQVTM, CDR2 ANQGSEA. The V segment lost 0 bases and the J segment 1 base; nucleotides outside the gene matches: 7. CDR3 sequence reads: CSVEEWSGQGSGANVLTF. CDR3 in DNA: TGCAGCGTTGAAGAATGGTCGGGACAGGGTTCTGGGGCCAACGTCCTGACTTTC.

The chain links TRBV6-5 to TRBJ2-2; 9 nucleotides align to TRBD1. The germline V gene has CDR1 MNHEY and CDR2 SVGAGI. Germline trimming cut 7 bases from V and 3 bases from J; bases unmatched to any gene: 6. CDR3 length: 15 amino acids. CDR3 nucleotide sequence: TGTGCCAGCACCCCGGGACAGGGATACACCGGGGAGCTGTTTTTT. The encoded protein is CASTPGQGYTGELFF.

The chain uses TRBV25-1 and TRBJ2-7, with 7 bases aligning to TRBD1. The V gene's germline CDR1 is MGHDK and CDR2 SYGVNS. V gave up 4 bases and J gave up 3 bases; unmatched junction bases: 3. CDR3 length equals 13 residues. The CDR3 reads CASSVAGGYEQYF. CDR3 coding DNA: TGTGCCAGCAGTGTGGCAGGGGGCTACGAGCAGTACTTC.

The V gene is TRBV6-5, the J gene TRBJ1-2, with D unclear. Trimming cost V 4 bases and J 5 bases, with 17 bases left between them. Germline CDR1 and CDR2: MNHEY and SVGAGI. CDR3 size: 15 residues. CDR3 sequence reads: CASSSNARVGYGYTF. DNA of the CDR3: TGTGCCAGCAGTTCCAACGCCCGGGTTGGGTATGGCTACACCTTC.

This sequence joins TRBV5-4 and TRBJ2-1; TRBD2 agrees at 8 bases. The V gene's germline CDR1 is SGHNT and CDR2 YYREEE (reference sequence). The CDR3 contains 13 residues. Trimming removed 2 bases from V and 5 bases from J; junction bases left unmatched: 0. CDR3 DNA sequence: TGTGCCAGCAGCTTCGGGAGGGACAATGAGCAGTTCTTC. It encodes CASSFGRDNEQFF.

The chain has TRBV5-4 and TRBJ1-1; TRBD1 aligns across 10 bases. Germline V gene lookup returns CDR1 SGHNT and CDR2 YYREEE (reference sequence). The CDR3 is made up of 15 amino acids. V lost 8 bases and J lost 3; bases outside the gene matches: 10. The CDR3 reads CASMWGTGVDTEAFF. The CDR3, as DNA: TGTGCCAGTATGTGGGGGACAGGGGTCGACACTGAAGCTTTCTTT. Drawing the rest from reference TRBV5-4 and TRBJ1-1, the complete variable domain is ETGVTQSPTHLIKTRGQQVTLRCSSQSGHNTVSWYQQALGQGPQFIFQYYREEENGRGNFPPRFSGLQFPNYSSELNVNALELDDSALYLCASMWGTGVDTEAFFGQGTRLTVV.

This chain links TRBV5-1 with TRBJ1-2; 7 bases match TRBD1. The length of the CDR3 is 15 residues. CDR1 and CDR2 (germline): SGHRS, YFSETQ. The V segment lost 3 bases and the J segment 4 bases; nucleotides outside the gene matches: 9. The DNA for the CDR3 is TGCGCCAGCAGCTCCGGACAGGCGCTTAGCTATGGCTACACCTTC. This encodes CASSSGQALSYGYTF.

This clone was seen once. This CDR3 reads CASSLPSGTRETQYF. In nucleotides, the CDR3 is TGTGCCAGCAGCTTACCTAGCGGGACCCGAGAGACCCAGTACTTC. The J gene is TRBJ2-5, the V gene TRBV7-2; 9 positions agree with TRBD2. Germline lookup yields CDR1 SGHTA and CDR2 FQGNSA. Trimming at V came to 2 bases and at J to 4 bases, leaving 5 bases not matched to a gene. The CDR3 is 15 amino acids.

This sequence joins TRBV5-6 and TRBJ1-2; D gene ambiguous. The V end was cut by 0 bases, the J end by 4 bases, with 10 bases between. CDR3 size: 14 residues. CDR1 is SGHDT and CDR2 is YYEEEE in the germline V gene. In nucleotides, the CDR3 is TGTGCCAGCAGCTTGGCCGCACACGGCTATGGCTACACCTTC. Protein sequence: CASSLAAHGYGYTF.

This clone appeared once. The gene calls are TRBV30 and TRBJ2-5, with TRBD2 matching 7 bases. CDR3 length: 16 residues. The V segment lost 3 bases and the J segment 2 bases; nucleotides outside the gene matches: 12. Germline CDR1 is GTSNPN and CDR2 is SVGIG (reference sequence). CDR3 region: CAWSQGGALGQETQYF. In DNA form, the CDR3 reads TGTGCCTGGAGCCAGGGAGGGGCGCTCGGGCAAGAGACCCAGTACTTC.

This chain links TRBV30 with TRBJ1-1, with D tentatively TRBD1 (6 bases). The germline V gene encodes CDR1 GTSNPN and CDR2 SVGIG (reference sequence). With 3 bases removed from V and 0 bases from J, the gap between germline ends came to 14 bases. This CDR3 has 15 residues. The CDR3 loop is CAWRATGWMNTEAFF. CDR3 DNA: TGTGCCTGGAGAGCTACAGGGTGGATGAACACTGAAGCTTTCTTT.

The chain uses TRBV11-1 and TRBJ1-2, with D possibly matching TRBD1 (6 bases). Germline V gene data show CDR1 as SGHAT and CDR2 as FQDESV (reference sequence). Trimming took off 5 bases at V and 1 base at J, with 14 bases between the two ends. The CDR3 runs 15 residues. CDR3 sequence (DNA): TGTGCCAGCAGCCCAACCACAGGGAGTAACTATGGCTACACCTTC. The encoded protein is CASSPTTGSNYGYTF.

The J gene is TRBJ1-4, the V gene TRBV7-9; D gene unclear. CDR1 and CDR2 (germline): SEHNR, FQNEAQ (reference sequence). The CDR3 contains 12 residues. V lost 1 base and J 11 bases, leaving 8 bases between the germline ends. In nucleotides, the CDR3 is TGTGCCAGCAGCTTAGAGGGTGGGAAACTGTTTTTT. It encodes CASSLEGGKLFF.

The chain couples TRBV7-9 to TRBJ1-6; TRBD1 matches at 7 bases. The germline V gene encodes CDR1 SEHNR and CDR2 FQNEAQ (reference sequence). CDR3 length equals 16 residues. With V trimmed by 3 bases and J by 4 bases, 6 bases remained unmatched. The CDR3 reads CASSFLQGPYNSPLHF. The CDR3 DNA is TGTGCCAGCAGCTTCTTACAGGGGCCTTATAATTCACCCCTCCACTTT.

The sample holds one count of this clone. V usage is TRBV27 and J usage is TRBJ2-5, with 7 positions matching TRBD2. The CDR3 length is 16 residues. CDR1 and CDR2 from the germline V gene are MNHEY and SMNVEV (reference sequence). V gave up 5 bases and J gave up 1 base; unmatched junction bases: 10. The CDR3 DNA is TGTGCCAGCAGTCCCACCTGGGCGGGGGTCCAAGAGACCCAGTACTTC. This encodes CASSPTWAGVQETQYF.